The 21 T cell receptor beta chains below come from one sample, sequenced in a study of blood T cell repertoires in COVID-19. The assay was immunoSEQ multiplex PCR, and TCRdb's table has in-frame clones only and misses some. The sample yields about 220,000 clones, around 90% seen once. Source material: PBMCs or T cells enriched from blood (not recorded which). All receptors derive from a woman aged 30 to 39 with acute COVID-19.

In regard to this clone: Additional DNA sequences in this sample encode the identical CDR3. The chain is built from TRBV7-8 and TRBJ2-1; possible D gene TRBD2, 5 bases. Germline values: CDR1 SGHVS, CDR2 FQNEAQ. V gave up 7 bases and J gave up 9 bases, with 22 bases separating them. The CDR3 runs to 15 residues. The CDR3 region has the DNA TGTGCCAGCACCACGACCGAAGGACTCGCCGGTGAGCAGTTCTTC. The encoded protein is CASTTTEGLAGEQFF.

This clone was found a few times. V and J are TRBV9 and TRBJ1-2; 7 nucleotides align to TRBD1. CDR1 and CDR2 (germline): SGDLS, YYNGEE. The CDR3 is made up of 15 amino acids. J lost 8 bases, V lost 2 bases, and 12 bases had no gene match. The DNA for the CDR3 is TGTGCCAGCAGCGTTGCACGGGACAGCGGCAGGGGCTACACCTTC. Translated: CASSVARDSGRGYTF.

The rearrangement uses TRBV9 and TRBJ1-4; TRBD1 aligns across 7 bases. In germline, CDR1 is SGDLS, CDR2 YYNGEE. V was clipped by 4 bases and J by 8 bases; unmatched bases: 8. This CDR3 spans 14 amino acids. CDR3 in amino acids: CASSRRGLKEKLFF. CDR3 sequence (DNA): TGTGCCAGCAGCAGAAGGGGGCTCAAGGAAAAACTGTTTTTT.

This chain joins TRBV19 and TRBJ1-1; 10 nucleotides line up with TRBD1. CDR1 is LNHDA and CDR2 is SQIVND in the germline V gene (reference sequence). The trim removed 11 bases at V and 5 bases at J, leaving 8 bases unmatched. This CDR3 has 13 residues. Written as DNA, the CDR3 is TGTGCCGCATCGGGACAGGGGAATACTGAAGCTTTCTTT. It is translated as CAASGQGNTEAFF.

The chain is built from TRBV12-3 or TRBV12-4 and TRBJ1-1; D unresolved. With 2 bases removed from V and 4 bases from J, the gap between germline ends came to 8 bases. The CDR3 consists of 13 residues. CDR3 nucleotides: TGTGCCAGCAGTTTACATGTGGCCACTGAAGCTTTCTTT. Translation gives CASSLHVATEAFF.

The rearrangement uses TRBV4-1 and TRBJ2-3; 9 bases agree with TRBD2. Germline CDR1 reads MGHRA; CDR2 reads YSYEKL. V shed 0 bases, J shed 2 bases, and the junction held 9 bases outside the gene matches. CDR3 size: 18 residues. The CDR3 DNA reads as TGCGCCAGCAGCCAAGAAGGCTCAGCGGGGGGTTCCACAGATACGCAGTATTTT. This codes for CASSQEGSAGGSTDTQYF.

The CDR3 region is CASSEGVQGGYTF. The DNA of the CDR3 is TGTGCCAGCAGTGAAGGGGTGCAGGGAGGCTACACCTTC. The chain has TRBV6-1 and TRBJ1-2, with D maybe TRBD1 (5 bases). The germline V gene encodes CDR1 MNHNS and CDR2 SASEGT. Trimming stripped 1 base from V and 8 bases from J, with 11 bases between. CDR3 length: 13 amino acids.

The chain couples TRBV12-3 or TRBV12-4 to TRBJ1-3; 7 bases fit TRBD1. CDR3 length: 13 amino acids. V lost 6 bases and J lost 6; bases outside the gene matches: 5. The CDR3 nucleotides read TGTGCCAGCAGCACTGACAGGGTAAACACCATATATTTT. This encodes CASSTDRVNTIYF.

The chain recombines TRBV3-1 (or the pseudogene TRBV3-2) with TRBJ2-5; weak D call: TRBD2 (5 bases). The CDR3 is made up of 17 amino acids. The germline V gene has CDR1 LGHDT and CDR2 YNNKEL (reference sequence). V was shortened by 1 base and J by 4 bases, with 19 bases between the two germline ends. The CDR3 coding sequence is TGTGCCAGCAGCCAAGCCTACGAGTGGGGAGTTGGAGAGACCCAGTACTTC. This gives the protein CASSQAYEWGVGETQYF.

CDR3 coding DNA: TGTGCCAGCAGCAAACAGGATAATGGAAACACCATATATTTT. Protein product: CASSKQDNGNTIYF. The chain carries TRBV21-1 and TRBJ1-3; the D call of TRBD1 is as the table states it, not checked on the DNA. TRBV21-1 has pseudogene status. This CDR3 comprises 14 residues.

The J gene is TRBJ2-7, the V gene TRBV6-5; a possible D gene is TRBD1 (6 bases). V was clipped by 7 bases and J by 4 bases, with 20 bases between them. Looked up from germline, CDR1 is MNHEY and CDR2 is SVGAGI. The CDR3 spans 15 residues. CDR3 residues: CASTNLKQGDYEQYF. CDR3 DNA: TGTGCCAGCACTAACCTAAAACAGGGAGATTACGAGCAGTACTTC.

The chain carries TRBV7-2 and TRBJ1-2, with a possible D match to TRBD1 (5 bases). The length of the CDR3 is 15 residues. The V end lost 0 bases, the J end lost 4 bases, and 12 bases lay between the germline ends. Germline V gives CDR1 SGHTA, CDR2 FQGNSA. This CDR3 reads CASSLAPQGSYGYTF. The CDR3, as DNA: TGTGCCAGCAGCTTAGCGCCTCAGGGATCCTATGGCTACACCTTC.

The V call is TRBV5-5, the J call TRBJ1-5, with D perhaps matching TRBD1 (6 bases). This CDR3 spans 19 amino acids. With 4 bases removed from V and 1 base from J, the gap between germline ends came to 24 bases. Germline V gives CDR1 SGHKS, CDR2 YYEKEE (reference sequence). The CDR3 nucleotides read TGTGCCAGCAGCGAATACCCGTGGGGGCCCCTTGGGAGCAATCAGCCCCAGCATTTT. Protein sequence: CASSEYPWGPLGSNQPQHF.

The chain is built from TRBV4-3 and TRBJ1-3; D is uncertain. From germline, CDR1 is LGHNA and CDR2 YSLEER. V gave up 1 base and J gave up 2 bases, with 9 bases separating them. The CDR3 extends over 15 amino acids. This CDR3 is CASSQVPGTGNTIYF. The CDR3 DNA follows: TGCGCCAGCAGCCAAGTACCCGGGACTGGAAACACCATATATTTT.

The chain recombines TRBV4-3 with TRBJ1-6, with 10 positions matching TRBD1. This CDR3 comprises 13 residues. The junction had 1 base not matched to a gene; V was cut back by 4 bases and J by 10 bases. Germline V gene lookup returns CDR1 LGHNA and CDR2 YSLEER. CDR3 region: CASSLGQGSPLHF. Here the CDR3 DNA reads TGCGCCAGCAGCCTGGGACAGGGGTCACCCCTCCACTTT.

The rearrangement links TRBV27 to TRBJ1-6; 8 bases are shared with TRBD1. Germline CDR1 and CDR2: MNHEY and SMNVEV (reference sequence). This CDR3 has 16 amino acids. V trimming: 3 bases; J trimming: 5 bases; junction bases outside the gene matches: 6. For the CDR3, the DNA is TGTGCCAGCAGTTTTCAGGGGGCGAACAATAATTCACCCCTCCACTTT. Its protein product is CASSFQGANNNSPLHF.

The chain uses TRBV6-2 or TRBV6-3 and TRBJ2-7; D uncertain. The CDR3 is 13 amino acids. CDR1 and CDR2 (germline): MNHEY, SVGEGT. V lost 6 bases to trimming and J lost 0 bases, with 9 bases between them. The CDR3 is CASSLETSYEQYF. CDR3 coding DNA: TGTGCCAGCAGCCTAGAAACCTCCTACGAGCAGTACTTC.

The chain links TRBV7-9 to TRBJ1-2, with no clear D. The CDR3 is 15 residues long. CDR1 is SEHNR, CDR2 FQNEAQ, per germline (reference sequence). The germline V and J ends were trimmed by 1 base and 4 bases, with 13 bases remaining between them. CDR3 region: CASSLGHAALYGYTF. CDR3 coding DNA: TGTGCCAGCAGCTTAGGACACGCCGCCCTCTATGGCTACACCTTC.

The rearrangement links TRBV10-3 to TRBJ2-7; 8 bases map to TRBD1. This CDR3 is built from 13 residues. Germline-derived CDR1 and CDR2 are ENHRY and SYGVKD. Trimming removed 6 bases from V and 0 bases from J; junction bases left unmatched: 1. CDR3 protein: CAIRQGVSYEQYF. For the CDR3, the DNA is TGTGCCATCAGACAGGGGGTCTCCTACGAGCAGTACTTC.

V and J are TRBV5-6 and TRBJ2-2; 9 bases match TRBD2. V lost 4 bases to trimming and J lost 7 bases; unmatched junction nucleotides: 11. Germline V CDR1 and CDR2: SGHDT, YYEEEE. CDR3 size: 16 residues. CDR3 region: CASSRRLAGLGGELFF. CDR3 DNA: TGTGCCAGCAGCCGACGGCTAGCGGGGCTCGGCGGGGAGCTGTTTTTT.

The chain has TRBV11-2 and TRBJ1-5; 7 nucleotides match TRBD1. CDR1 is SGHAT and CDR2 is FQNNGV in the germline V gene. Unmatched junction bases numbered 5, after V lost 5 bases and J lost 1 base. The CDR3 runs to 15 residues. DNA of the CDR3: TGTGCCAGCAGCACAACAGGGGCGAGCAATCAGCCCCAGCATTTT. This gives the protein CASSTTGASNQPQHF. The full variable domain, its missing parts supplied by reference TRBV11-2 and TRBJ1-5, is EAGVAQSPRYKIIEKRQSVAFWCNPISGHATLYWYQQILGQGPKLLIQFQNNGVVDDSQLPKDRFSAERLKGVDSTLKIQPAKLEDSAVYLCASSTTGASNQPQHFGDGTRLSIL.